These 25 T cell receptor beta chains share one sample of origin, sequenced in a study of CD8 T cells in Susac syndrome. Reverse transcription of about 0.5 to 1 ug RNA was carried out with random hexamers. TCRdb re-called the immunoSEQ multiplex PCR reads through MiXCR, storing one row per CDR3 protein. The profile shows about 64,000 distinct CDR3 sequences, about 94% of them singletons. The sample comprised CD8+ T cells from PBMCs. These receptors were taken from a human donor with multiple sclerosis.

The chain couples TRBV30 to TRBJ2-3, with no clear D. Germline lookup yields CDR1 GTSNPN and CDR2 SVGIG (reference sequence). This CDR3 region has 12 residues. With 4 bases removed from V and 4 bases from J, the gap between germline ends came to 9 bases. CDR3 DNA sequence: TGTGCCTGGACTTCCGGCCCAGATACGCAGTATTTT. It specifies CAWTSGPDTQYF.

This chain links TRBV2 with TRBJ2-1, with D possibly matching TRBD2 (6 bases). CDR3 length: 13 residues. Germline loops: CDR1 SNHLY, CDR2 FYNNEI. Trimming stripped 5 bases from V and 9 bases from J, with 14 bases between. The CDR3 loop is CASSIPGESEQFF. The CDR3 DNA is TGTGCCAGCAGTATCCCGGGGGAGAGTGAGCAGTTCTTC.

The chain carries TRBV6-2 or TRBV6-3 and TRBJ1-1; D remains ambiguous. The length of the CDR3 is 13 residues. The V end was cut by 5 bases, the J end by 5 bases, with 12 bases between. CDR1 is MNHEY, CDR2 SVGEGT, per germline. CDR3: CASSESGGTEAFF. The CDR3 DNA follows: TGTGCCAGCAGTGAGTCCGGAGGGACTGAAGCTTTCTTT.

The chain joins TRBV3-1 to TRBJ2-3; TRBD1 is a possible D gene (6 bases). With 4 bases removed from V and 6 bases from J, the gap between germline ends came to 11 bases. This CDR3 is built from 13 residues. In germline, CDR1 is LGHDT, CDR2 YNNKEL (reference sequence). The CDR3: CASSLQGLDTQYF. CDR3 coding DNA: TGTGCCAGCAGCCTACAGGGTTTGGATACGCAGTATTTT.

The chain links TRBV12-3 or TRBV12-4 to TRBJ2-5; TRBD1 aligns across 8 bases. With 5 bases clipped from V and 3 bases from J, the junction kept 11 bases outside the gene matches. The CDR3 is 16 residues long. The CDR3 region is CASSTPGTGSKETQYF. The CDR3 nucleotides are TGTGCCAGCAGTACTCCCGGGACAGGATCCAAAGAGACCCAGTACTTC.

The chain joins TRBV4-3 to TRBJ1-6; D unresolved. CDR1 and CDR2 (germline): LGHNA, YSLEER. The V gene lost 1 base and the J gene lost 13 bases, with 20 bases spanning the gap. CDR3 size: 16 residues. The DNA for the CDR3 is TGCGCCAGCAGCCAAGGTCTAGTTGGGTTTGGGATCCCCCTCCACTTT. Encoded protein: CASSQGLVGFGIPLHF.

The V gene is TRBV20-1, the J gene TRBJ2-1; TRBD2 matches at 12 bases. The CDR3 has 16 residues. Losses at the gene ends were 1 base for V and 5 bases for J; bases not matched to a gene: 6. Germline values: CDR1 DFQATT, CDR2 SNEGSKA (reference sequence). CDR3 nucleotide sequence: TGCAGTGCTAGAGGACTAGCGGGAGTATTAGACAATGAGCAGTTCTTC. Amino acid sequence: CSARGLAGVLDNEQFF.

Only one count was recorded for this clonotype. The chain carries TRBV20-1 and TRBJ2-2, with D perhaps matching TRBD1 (8 bases). CDR1 and CDR2 from the germline V gene are DFQATT and SNEGSKA (reference sequence). The V gene lost 8 bases and the J gene lost 5 bases, with 18 bases spanning the gap. The CDR3 extends over 14 amino acids. CDR3 in DNA: TGCAGTCAAAGACAGGGGAGGGAAACCGGGGAGCTGTTTTTT. Translation: CSQRQGRETGELFF.

V usage is TRBV27 and J usage is TRBJ2-2, with a tentative D call TRBD1 (5 bases). This CDR3 has 14 residues. V was pared by 3 bases and J by 1 base, with 6 bases between. Germline V gene data show CDR1 as MNHEY and CDR2 as SMNVEV (reference sequence). In DNA, the CDR3 is TGTGCCAGCAGTTTGGGGCGGAACACCGGGGAGCTGTTTTTT. Encoded protein: CASSLGRNTGELFF.

This clonotype has more than one count but fewer than ten. This chain links TRBV27 with TRBJ2-2; no clear D gene. V lost 5 bases, J lost 0 bases, and 4 bases lay in between. Looked up from germline, CDR1 is MNHEY and CDR2 is SMNVEV (reference sequence). The CDR3 extends over 13 amino acids. The CDR3 is CASSISNTGELFF. CDR3 bases: TGTGCCAGCAGTATCTCGAACACCGGGGAGCTGTTTTTT.

The rearrangement joins TRBV4-3 to TRBJ1-1, with D uncertain. This CDR3 is built from 14 residues. Germline assignment: CDR1 LGHNA and CDR2 YSLEER. Trimming left V 4 bases short and J 0 bases short, with 9 bases between. CDR3 DNA sequence: TGCGCCAGCAGCCCCAATTCGATGAACACTGAAGCTTTCTTT. Protein sequence: CASSPNSMNTEAFF.

This chain links TRBV27 with TRBJ2-5; D remains unclear. The CDR3 sequence is 15 residues long. The V end lost 0 bases, the J end lost 2 bases, and 10 bases lay between the germline ends. CDR1 and CDR2 (germline): MNHEY, SMNVEV (reference sequence). The CDR3: CASSLSSGQQETQYF. CDR3 DNA: TGTGCCAGCAGTTTATCGAGTGGGCAGCAAGAGACCCAGTACTTC.

V gene TRBV28 combines with J gene TRBJ1-2; D is ambiguous. From germline, CDR1 is MDHEN and CDR2 SYDVKM. The CDR3 runs to 15 residues. V lost 3 bases and J 5 bases, leaving 16 bases between the germline ends. CDR3 residues: CASSFPSTIPYGYTF. In DNA form, the CDR3 reads TGTGCCAGCAGTTTCCCGTCTACAATCCCTTATGGCTACACCTTC.

This rearrangement joins TRBV13 to TRBJ2-7, with 8 bases aligning to TRBD1. This CDR3 has 14 amino acids. The J segment lost 0 bases and the V segment lost 7 bases, leaving 5 bases of the junction unmatched. CDR1 PRHDT and CDR2 FYEKMQ come from the germline V gene (reference sequence). The CDR3 loop is CASTDRGNSYEQYF. CDR3 DNA: TGTGCCAGCACCGACAGGGGAAACTCCTACGAGCAGTACTTC.

The rearrangement links TRBV11-2 to TRBJ2-1, with D unclear. Trimming removed 0 bases at V and 2 bases at J, with 8 bases between. The germline V gene encodes CDR1 SGHAT and CDR2 FQNNGV. The CDR3 runs 15 residues. CDR3 in amino acids: CASSLDLAPYNEQFF. The CDR3 coding sequence is TGTGCCAGCAGCTTAGATCTCGCCCCCTACAATGAGCAGTTCTTC. Complete variable domain (other parts from reference TRBV11-2 and TRBJ2-1): EAGVAQSPRYKIIEKRQSVAFWCNPISGHATLYWYQQILGQGPKLLIQFQNNGVVDDSQLPKDRFSAERLKGVDSTLKIQPAKLEDSAVYLCASSLDLAPYNEQFFGPGTRLTVL.

The chain joins TRBV3-1 to TRBJ2-5, with 8 positions matching TRBD1. CDR1 LGHDT and CDR2 YNNKEL come from the germline V gene (reference sequence). The CDR3 is 15 amino acids. J was trimmed by 3 bases and V by 3 bases; bases with no gene match: 6. As DNA, the CDR3 is TGTGCCAGCAGCCAGAGTGGGACAGGCGAAGAGACCCAGTACTTC. Translated, it gives CASSQSGTGEETQYF.

This clonotype has just one count. This rearrangement joins TRBV15 to TRBJ1-2, with 8 bases fitting TRBD1. CDR3 size: 14 residues. V trimming: 4 bases; J trimming: 3 bases; junction bases outside the gene matches: 4. Per germline, CDR1 LNHNV and CDR2 YYDKDF (reference sequence). CDR3: CATSTGGWDYGYTF. The CDR3 DNA sequence: TGTGCCACCAGCACAGGGGGCTGGGACTATGGCTACACCTTC.

V usage is TRBV30 and J usage is TRBJ1-1, with a possible D match to TRBD1 (6 bases). Germline CDR1 and CDR2: GTSNPN and SVGIG (reference sequence). There are 13 residues in the CDR3. Deletions cut 1 base from V and 5 bases from J, with 11 bases between. CDR3 sequence reads: CAWSEQGWTEAFF. The CDR3 coding sequence is TGTGCCTGGAGTGAACAGGGTTGGACTGAAGCTTTCTTT.

This chain uses TRBV20-1 with TRBJ1-1; D not certain. With 3 bases removed from V and 4 bases from J, the gap between germline ends came to 9 bases. The CDR3 consists of 12 residues. Germline V gene lookup returns CDR1 DFQATT and CDR2 SNEGSKA (reference sequence). CDR3 loop: CSASSQSTEAFF. CDR3 nucleotide sequence: TGCAGTGCTAGCTCCCAGAGCACTGAAGCTTTCTTT.

Concerning this clonotype: Compared with germline, one end of the junction differs, possibly owing to a read error. The chain has TRBV7-7 and TRBJ2-1, with 12 positions matching TRBD2. CDR1 is SSHAT and CDR2 is FNYEAQ in the germline V gene (reference sequence). The CDR3 has 15 amino acids. The CDR3 DNA is TGTGCTAGCAGTCCCCTAGCGGGAGGGATGGATGAGCAGTTCTTC. As protein: CASSPLAGGMDEQFF.

The chain joins TRBV27 to TRBJ2-1; 7 nucleotides line up with TRBD2. With V trimmed by 3 bases and J by 4 bases, 0 bases remained unmatched. The length of the CDR3 is 13 residues. Germline loops: CDR1 MNHEY, CDR2 SMNVEV (reference sequence). The CDR3 here is CASSFGGYNEQFF. CDR3 DNA: TGTGCCAGCAGTTTCGGGGGGTACAATGAGCAGTTCTTC.

The genes are TRBV2 and TRBJ1-2, with a tentative D call TRBD1 (5 bases). Germline lookup yields CDR1 SNHLY and CDR2 FYNNEI. Trimming pared 1 base from V and 3 bases from J, leaving 18 bases between. The CDR3 length is 17 residues. The CDR3 protein is CASSEDWDSGWYYGYTF. CDR3 nucleotides: TGTGCCAGCAGTGAAGATTGGGACTCCGGGTGGTACTATGGCTACACCTTC.

The rearrangement uses TRBV13 and TRBJ2-3; 7 bases map to TRBD2. Germline V gives CDR1 PRHDT, CDR2 FYEKMQ (reference sequence). This CDR3 is 15 amino acids long. The trim removed 5 bases at V and 5 bases at J, leaving 10 bases unmatched. The CDR3 DNA follows: TGTGCCAGCAGCCCCGACGGATCGGGGGGAGATACGCAGTATTTT. It codes for CASSPDGSGGDTQYF.

DNA for the CDR3: TGTGCCAGCACCGTGACAGGCTCTAACTATGGCTACACCTTC. This encodes CASTVTGSNYGYTF. The V and J genes are TRBV6-5 and TRBJ1-2; a weak D match, TRBD1 (6 bases). Germline V lookup: CDR1 MNHEY, CDR2 SVGAGI. The length of the CDR3 is 14 residues. Trimming cost V 7 bases and J 0 bases, with 12 bases left between them.

The genes are TRBV5-1 and TRBJ2-7; D may be TRBD2 (6 bases). Germline V gives CDR1 SGHRS, CDR2 YFSETQ. The CDR3 sequence is 14 residues long. The V and J ends lost 6 bases and 3 bases respectively, with 16 bases between them. In DNA, the CDR3 is TGCGCCAGCACCTATAGCGGTAGCGACTACGAGCAGTACTTC. Amino acids: CASTYSGSDYEQYF.